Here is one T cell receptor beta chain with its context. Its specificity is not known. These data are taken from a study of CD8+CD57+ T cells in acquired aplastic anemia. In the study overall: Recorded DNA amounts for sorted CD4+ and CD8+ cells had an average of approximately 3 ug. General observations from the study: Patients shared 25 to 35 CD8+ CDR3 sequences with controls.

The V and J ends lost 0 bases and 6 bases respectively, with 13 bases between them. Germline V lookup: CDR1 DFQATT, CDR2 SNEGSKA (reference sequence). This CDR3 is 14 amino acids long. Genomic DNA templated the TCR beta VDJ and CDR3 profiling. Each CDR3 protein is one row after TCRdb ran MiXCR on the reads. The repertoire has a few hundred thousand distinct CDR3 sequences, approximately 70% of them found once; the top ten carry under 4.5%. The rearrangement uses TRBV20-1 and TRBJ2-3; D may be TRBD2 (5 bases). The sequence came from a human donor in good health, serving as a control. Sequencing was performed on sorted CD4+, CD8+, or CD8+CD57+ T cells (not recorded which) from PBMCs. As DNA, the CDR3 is TGCAGTGCTAGAGATCCGGGGAACCCCGATACGCAGTATTTT. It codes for CSARDPGNPDTQYF.